Listed below are T cell receptor beta chains from one sample, sequenced in a study of T cells in Graves' hyperthyroidism and ophthalmopathy. TCRdb fed the multiplex PCR reads into MiXCR, producing one record per CDR3 protein. The sample contains roughly 93,000 distinct CDR3 sequences, 51% of which appear only once. Sequenced sample: blood. The receptors originated from a woman aged 35 to 49 with Graves' hyperthyroidism. The CDR3 runs from the conserved cysteine through the conserved F or W. Expanded clones get a size class; other rows say once, few or many, or leave the size out.

V gene	clone size	J gene	CDR3 protein
TRBV20-1	many	TRBJ2-7	CSAQGQGAGYEQYF
TRBV6-1	once	TRBJ2-7	CASTSWGLSYEQYF
TRBV7-8	medium-sized	TRBJ2-7	CASSLGGQESYEQYF
TRBV29-1	-	TRBJ1-3	CSVVDTNSGNTMYF
TRBV7-2	-	TRBJ2-3	CASSKTTSGVWTDTQYF
TRBV7-8	-	TRBJ2-7	CASSLGSSGSGLDEQYF
TRBV5-1	-	TRBJ2-5	CAGSSRGNTEETQYF
TRBV10-3	-	TRBJ2-2	CASSERGQGWMAGSCFF
TRBV29-1	-	TRBJ1-6	CSLIGGSPLHF
TRBV7-3	-	TRBJ1-4	CASSLGPLGEGEKLFF
TRBV7-9	few	TRBJ2-2	CASSARNYRELFF
TRBV7-2	-	TRBJ1-6	CASSGRGGGSPLHF
TRBV12-3/TRBV12-4	-	TRBJ2-7	CASSLTSGRAGDEQYF
TRBV20-1	-	TRBJ1-1	CSARRGTSWTEAFF
TRBV29-1	-	TRBJ1-2	CSVPPGTSASGYTF
TRBV6-5	-	TRBJ2-3	CASSYSISPGADTQYF
TRBV29-1	-	TRBJ2-2	CSVDRVTGELFF
TRBV10-3	-	TRBJ1-2	CAISESGGSRGYGYTF
TRBV4-1	many	TRBJ1-5	CASSQASDRTSNQPQHF
TRBV25-1	-	TRBJ1-2	CASSKTGEGYTF
TRBV2	once	TRBJ2-5	CACSAPGGPGETQYF
TRBV10-3	few	TRBJ1-6	CASRQNSPLHF
TRBV7-9	many	TRBJ1-2	CASSLDSRAYGYTF
TRBV5-1	many	TRBJ1-1	CASSFQLNTEAFF
TRBV6-5	-	TRBJ2-7	CASSYQGDRYF
TRBV29-1	-	TRBJ1-3	CSGPHSSGNTIYF
TRBV5-4	-	TRBJ2-7	CASSSGTPYEQYF
TRBV10-3	once	TRBJ1-4	CAISVGGVATNEKLFF
TRBV4-2	many	TRBJ1-1	CASSQTLNTEAFF
TRBV10-3	many	TRBJ1-3	CAISTGGDRDTIYF
TRBV25-1	-	TRBJ1-2	CANHQTGYNYGYTF
TRBV9	few	TRBJ2-7	CASSPKPSGVYEQYF
TRBV20-1	-	TRBJ1-5	CSAGSPGENQPQHF
TRBV12-3/TRBV12-4	many	TRBJ1-2	CASSWTGGANYGYTF
TRBV28	many	TRBJ1-5	CASSAEGLKDQPQHF
TRBV7-2	-	TRBJ2-6	CASSWSLISGANALTF
TRBV7-8	-	TRBJ2-6	CASSSGSNTEAF
TRBV6-1	-	TRBJ1-3	CARSLGVEYGYDSGNTIYF
TRBV5-1	-	TRBJ2-7	CASSTSGRFNEQYF
TRBV20-1	few	TRBJ2-1	CSARDPTSGRALPNEQFF
TRBV20-1	many	TRBJ2-7	CSAGNRGLGEQYF
TRBV7-2	-	TRBJ2-7	CASSRVAGKQYF